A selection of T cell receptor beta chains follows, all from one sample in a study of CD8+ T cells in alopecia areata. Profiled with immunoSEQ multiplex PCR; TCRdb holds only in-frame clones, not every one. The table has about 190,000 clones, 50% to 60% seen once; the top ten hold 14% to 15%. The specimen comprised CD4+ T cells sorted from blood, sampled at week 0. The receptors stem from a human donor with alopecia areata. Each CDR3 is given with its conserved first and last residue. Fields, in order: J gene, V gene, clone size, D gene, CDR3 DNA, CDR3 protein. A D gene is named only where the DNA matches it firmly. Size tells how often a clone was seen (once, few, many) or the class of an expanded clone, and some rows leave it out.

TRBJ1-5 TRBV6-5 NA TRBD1 TGTGCCAGCAGTGGGGGACAGAATACATATTTT CASSGGQNTYF
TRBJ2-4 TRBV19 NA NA TGTGCCAGTAGTGCCTATGCTCTTCAGTACTTC CASSAYALQYF
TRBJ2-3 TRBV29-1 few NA TGCAGCGTTGAAGGCCGCTACACAGATACGCAGTATTTT CSVEGRYTDTQYF
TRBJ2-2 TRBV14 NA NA TGTGCCAGCAGCCAGTCCGGGGAGCTGTTTTTT CASSQSGELFF
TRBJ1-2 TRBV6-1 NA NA TGTGCCAGCAGTGGGACGACGGCCTATGGCTACACCTTC CASSGTTAYGYTF
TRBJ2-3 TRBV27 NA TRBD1 TGTGCCAGCAGTTCGGACAGGGGGATTGACACAGATACGCAGTATTTT CASSSDRGIDTDTQYF
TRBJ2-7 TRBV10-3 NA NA TGTGCCATCAGTGACGAGGGCTACGAGCAGTACTTC CAISDEGYEQYF
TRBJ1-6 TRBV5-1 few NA TGCGCCAGCAGCTTGGAACACCGAAATTCACCCCTCCACTTT CASSLEHRNSPLHF
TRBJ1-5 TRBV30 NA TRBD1 TGTGCCTGGAGTGTACAGGGGGGAGGTCAGCCCCAGCATTTT CAWSVQGGGQPQHF
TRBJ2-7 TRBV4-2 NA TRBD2 TGTGCCAGCAGCCAACCTAATTGGGAGGGATCCACCTACGAGCAGTACTTC CASSQPNWEGSTYEQYF
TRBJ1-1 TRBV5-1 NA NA TGCGCCAGCAGCTTGGAGGGATCGAACACTGAAGCTTTCTTT CASSLEGSNTEAFF
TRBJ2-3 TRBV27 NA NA TGTGCCAGCAGTTTATCCCGACCAGATACGCAGTATTTT CASSLSRPDTQYF
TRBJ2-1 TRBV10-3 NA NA TGTGCCATCAGTAGGGGGGATACCTACAATGAGCAGTTCTTC CAISRGDTYNEQFF
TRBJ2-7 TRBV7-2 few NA TGTGCCAGCAGCCGCGCGGGTGAAGGGTCCTACGAGCAGTACTTC CASSRAGEGSYEQYF
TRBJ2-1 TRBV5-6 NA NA TGTGCCAGCAGCAGCGGAGCCGGCTCCTACAATGAGCAGTTCTTC CASSSGAGSYNEQFF
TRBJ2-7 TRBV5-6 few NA TGTGCCAGCAGCTTGGTAGACAGTTACGAGCAGTACTTC CASSLVDSYEQYF
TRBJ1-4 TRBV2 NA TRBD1 TGTGCCAGCAGTAGGACAGGGAATGAAAAACTGTTTTTT CASSRTGNEKLFF
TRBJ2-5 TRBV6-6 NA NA TGTGCCAGCAGTCAAACAAGACAGGAGACCCAGTACTTC CASSQTRQETQYF
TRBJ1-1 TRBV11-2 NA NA TGTGCCAGCAGCTTAAGCGGAGGGAACACTGAAGCTTTCTTT CASSLSGGNTEAFF
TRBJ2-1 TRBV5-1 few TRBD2 TGCGCCAGCAGCTTGAAAGGCGGGGGAAGCAATGAGCAGTTCTTC CASSLKGGGSNEQFF
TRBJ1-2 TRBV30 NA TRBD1 TGTGCCTGGAGTTTACAGGGGGGCTACACCTTC CAWSLQGGYTF
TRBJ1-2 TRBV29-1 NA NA TGCAGCGTCCAGGACGGGACCTATGGCTACACCTTC CSVQDGTYGYTF
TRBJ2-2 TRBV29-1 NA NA TGCAGCGTTGCAGGGGTCTACACCGGGGAGCTGTTTTTT CSVAGVYTGELFF
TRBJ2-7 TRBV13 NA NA TGTGCCAGCAGCTTTGGTGACGAGCAGTACTTC CASSFGDEQYF
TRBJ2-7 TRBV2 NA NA TGTGCCAGCAGTGAGTTTCAGGGCGAGCAGTACTTC CASSEFQGEQYF
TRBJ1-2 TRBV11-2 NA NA TGTGCCAGCAGCCCGGGACGGGGGGCGGATGGCTACACCTTC CASSPGRGADGYTF
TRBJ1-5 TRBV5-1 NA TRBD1 TGCGCCAGCAGTCCAGGACAGGGGGGTGTAGGCAATCAGCCCCAGCATTTT CASSPGQGGVGNQPQHF
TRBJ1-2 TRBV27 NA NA TGTGCCAGCAGTGCGGGAGCAGGCGCTCGGGGCTACACCTTC CASSAGAGARGYTF
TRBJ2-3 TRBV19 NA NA TGTGCCAGTAGCGGCCGGCCGGGAGATACGCAGTATTTT CASSGRPGDTQYF
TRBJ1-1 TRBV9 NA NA TGTGCCAGCAGCGTAGCGGTGCACACTGAAGCTTTCTTT CASSVAVHTEAFF
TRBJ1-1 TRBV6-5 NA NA TGTGCCAGCAGTCAACCAGGTAGTGGAGACACTGAAGCTTTCTTT CASSQPGSGDTEAFF
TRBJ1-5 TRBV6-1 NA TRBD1 TGTGCCAGCAGTGTGGGACAGGGGGCGGGTCAGCCCCAGCATTTT CASSVGQGAGQPQHF
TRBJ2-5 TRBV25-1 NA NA TGTGCCAGCAGTGAAGGACAAACCAACCAAGAGACCCAGTACTTC CASSEGQTNQETQYF
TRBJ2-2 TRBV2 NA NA TGTGCCAGCAGTGTAGGGGGATCAACGAACACCGGGGAGCTGTTTTTT CASSVGGSTNTGELFF
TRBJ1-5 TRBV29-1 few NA TGCAGCGTTGCCGGGAATGGGAATCAGCCCCAGCATTTT CSVAGNGNQPQHF
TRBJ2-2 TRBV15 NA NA TGTGCCACCAGCAGAGATCCGAACTTGAACACCGGGGAGCTGTTTTTT CATSRDPNLNTGELFF
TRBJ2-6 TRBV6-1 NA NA TGTGCCAGCAGTGCCTCCCTGGGAAGGGCGGTCTCTGGGGCCAACGTCCTGACTTTC CASSASLGRAVSGANVLTF
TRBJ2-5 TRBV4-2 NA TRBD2 TGTGCCAGCAGCCAAGGGGTGCGGGGGGACCAAGAGACCCAGTACTTC CASSQGVRGDQETQYF
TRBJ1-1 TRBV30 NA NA TGTGCCTGGAAGAACAGGGAGTTGAACACTGAAGCTTTCTTT CAWKNRELNTEAFF
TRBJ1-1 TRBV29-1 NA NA TGCAGCGTTGAAGGTCAGATGAACACTGAAGCTTTCTTT CSVEGQMNTEAFF
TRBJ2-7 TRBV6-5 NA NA TGTGCCAGCAGTCCCGGGACTCCGGGTCCCTACGAGCAGTACTTC CASSPGTPGPYEQYF
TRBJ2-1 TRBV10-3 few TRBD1 TGTGCCATCAGCCCACACAGGGGGTACAATGAGCAGTTCTTC CAISPHRGYNEQFF
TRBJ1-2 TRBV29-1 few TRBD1 TGCAGCGTGGGACAGGGGGGAGCGCGGGGCTACACCTTC CSVGQGGARGYTF
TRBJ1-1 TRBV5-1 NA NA TGCGCCAGCAGCTTCGGGGGCCTGAACACTGAAGCTTTCTTT CASSFGGLNTEAFF
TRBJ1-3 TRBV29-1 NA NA TGCAGCGTCCAACAGGGTTCCGGAAACACCATATATTTT CSVQQGSGNTIYF
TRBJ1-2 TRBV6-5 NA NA TGTGCCAGCTGGGAACAAACCTATGGCTACACCTTC CASWEQTYGYTF
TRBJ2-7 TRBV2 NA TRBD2 TGTGCCAGCAAGCGGGGCGCGGACGAGCAGTACTTC CASKRGADEQYF
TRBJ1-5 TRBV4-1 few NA TGCGCCAGCAGCCAAAGGGGCGGACCCCCAGCCCAGCATTTT CASSQRGGPPAQHF
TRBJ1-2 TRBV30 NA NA TGTGCCTGGAGTGTAATCACCTCGGGGGGCAGTGGCTACACCTTC CAWSVITSGGSGYTF
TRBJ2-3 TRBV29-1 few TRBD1 TGCAGCGTTCGACAGGGGGGGAGCACAGATACGCAGTATTTT CSVRQGGSTDTQYF
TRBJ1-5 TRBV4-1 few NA TGCGCCAGCAGCCAAGGCGATTATAGCAATCAGCCCCAGCATTTT CASSQGDYSNQPQHF
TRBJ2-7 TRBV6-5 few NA TGTGCCAGCAGATCCGGAGGGGCTAGCTACGAGCAGTACTTC CASRSGGASYEQYF
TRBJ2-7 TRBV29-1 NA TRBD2 TGCAGCGTCGGATCTAGCGGGGGCTACGAGCAGTACTTC CSVGSSGGYEQYF
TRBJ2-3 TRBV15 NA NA TGTGCCACCAGCACGGACGTGGGGGCCGATACGCAGTATTTT CATSTDVGADTQYF